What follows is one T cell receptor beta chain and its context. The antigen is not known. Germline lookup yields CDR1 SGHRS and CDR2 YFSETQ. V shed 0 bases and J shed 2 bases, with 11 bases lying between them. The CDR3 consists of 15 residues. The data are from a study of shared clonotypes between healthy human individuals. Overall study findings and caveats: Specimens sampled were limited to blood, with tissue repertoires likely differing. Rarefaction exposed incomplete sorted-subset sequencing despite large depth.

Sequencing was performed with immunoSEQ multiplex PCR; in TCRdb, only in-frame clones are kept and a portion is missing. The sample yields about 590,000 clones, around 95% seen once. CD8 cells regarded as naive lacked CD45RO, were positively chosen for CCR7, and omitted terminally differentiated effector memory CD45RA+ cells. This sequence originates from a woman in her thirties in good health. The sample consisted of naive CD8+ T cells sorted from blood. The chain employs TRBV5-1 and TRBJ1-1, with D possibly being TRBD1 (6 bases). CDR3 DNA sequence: TGCGCCAGCAGCTTGGTAGGGGGTGGAAACACTGAAGCTTTCTTT. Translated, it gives CASSLVGGGNTEAFF.